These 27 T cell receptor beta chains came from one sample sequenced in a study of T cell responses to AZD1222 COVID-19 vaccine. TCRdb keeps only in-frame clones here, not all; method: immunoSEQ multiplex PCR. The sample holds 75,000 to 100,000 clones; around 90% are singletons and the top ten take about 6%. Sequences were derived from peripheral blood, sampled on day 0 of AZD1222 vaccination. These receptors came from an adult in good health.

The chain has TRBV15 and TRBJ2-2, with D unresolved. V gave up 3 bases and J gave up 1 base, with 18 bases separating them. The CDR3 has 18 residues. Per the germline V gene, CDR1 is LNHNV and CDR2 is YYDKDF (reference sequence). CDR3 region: CATSSALDIHQNTGELFF. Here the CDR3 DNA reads TGTGCCACCAGCAGCGCTCTCGACATTCACCAGAACACCGGGGAGCTGTTTTTT.

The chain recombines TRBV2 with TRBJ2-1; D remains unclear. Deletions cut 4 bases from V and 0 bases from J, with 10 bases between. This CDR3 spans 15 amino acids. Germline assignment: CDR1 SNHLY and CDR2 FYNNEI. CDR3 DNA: TGTGCCAGCAGTGTGGGAAGGACCTCCTACAATGAGCAGTTCTTC. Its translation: CASSVGRTSYNEQFF. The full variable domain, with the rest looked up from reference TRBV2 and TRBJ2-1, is EPEVTQTPSHQVTQMGQEVILRCVPISNHLYFYWYRQILGQKVEFLVSFYNNEISEKSEIFDDQFSVERPDGSNFTLKIRSTKLEDSAMYFCASSVGRTSYNEQFFGPGTRLTVL.

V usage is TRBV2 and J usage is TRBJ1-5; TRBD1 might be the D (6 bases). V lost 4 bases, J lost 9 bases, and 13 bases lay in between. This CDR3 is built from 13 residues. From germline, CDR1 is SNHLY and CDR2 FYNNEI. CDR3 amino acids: CASSGYRALPQHF. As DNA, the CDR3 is TGTGCCAGCAGTGGCTACAGGGCTCTGCCCCAGCATTTT. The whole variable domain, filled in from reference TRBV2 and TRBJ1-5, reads EPEVTQTPSHQVTQMGQEVILRCVPISNHLYFYWYRQILGQKVEFLVSFYNNEISEKSEIFDDQFSVERPDGSNFTLKIRSTKLEDSAMYFCASSGYRALPQHFGDGTRLSIL.

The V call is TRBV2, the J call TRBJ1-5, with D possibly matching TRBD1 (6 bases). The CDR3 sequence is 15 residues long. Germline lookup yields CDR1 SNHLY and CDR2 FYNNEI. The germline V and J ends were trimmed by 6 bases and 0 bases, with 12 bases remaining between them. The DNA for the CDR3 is TGTGCCAGCAGCCTAGACAGGAATAGCAATCAGCCCCAGCATTTT. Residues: CASSLDRNSNQPQHF.

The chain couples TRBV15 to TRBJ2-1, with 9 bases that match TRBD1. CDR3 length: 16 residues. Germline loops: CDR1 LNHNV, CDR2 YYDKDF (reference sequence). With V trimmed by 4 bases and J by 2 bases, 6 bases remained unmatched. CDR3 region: CATSTPQGATYNEQFF. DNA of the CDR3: TGTGCCACCAGCACGCCACAGGGGGCCACCTACAATGAGCAGTTCTTC.

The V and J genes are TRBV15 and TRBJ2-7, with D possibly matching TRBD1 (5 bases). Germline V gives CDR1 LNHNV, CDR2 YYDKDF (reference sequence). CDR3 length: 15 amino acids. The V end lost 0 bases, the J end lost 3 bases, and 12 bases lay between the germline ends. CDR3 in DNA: TGTGCCACCAGCAGAGATGGGCAGGGTGGCTACGAGCAGTACTTC. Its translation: CATSRDGQGGYEQYF.

This CDR3 is CASRSDGDTQYF. In DNA form, the CDR3 reads TGTGCCAGCAGGTCTGATGGGGATACGCAGTATTTT. V is TRBV28 and J is TRBJ2-3; D not resolved. Germline values: CDR1 MDHEN, CDR2 SYDVKM. Trimming took off 6 bases at V and 6 bases at J, with 10 bases between the two ends. The CDR3 runs 12 residues.

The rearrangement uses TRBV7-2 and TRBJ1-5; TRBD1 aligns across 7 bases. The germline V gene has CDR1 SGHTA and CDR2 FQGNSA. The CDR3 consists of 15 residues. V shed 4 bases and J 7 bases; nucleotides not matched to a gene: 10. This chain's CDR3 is CASSSLQGRGQPQHF. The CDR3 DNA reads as TGTGCCAGCAGCTCCTTACAGGGGAGAGGGCAGCCCCAGCATTTT.

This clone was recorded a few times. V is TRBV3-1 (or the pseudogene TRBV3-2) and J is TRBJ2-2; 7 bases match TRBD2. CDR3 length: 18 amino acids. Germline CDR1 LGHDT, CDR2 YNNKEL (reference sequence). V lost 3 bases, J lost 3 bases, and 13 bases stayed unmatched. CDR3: CASSQTSWTRPYTGELFF. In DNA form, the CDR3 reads TGTGCCAGCAGCCAGACGTCTTGGACTAGACCCTACACCGGGGAGCTGTTTTTT.

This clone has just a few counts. CDR3 region: CASSLATGGVGYTF. CDR3 bases: TGTGCCAGCAGCTTGGCTACAGGGGGCGTTGGCTACACCTTC. This sequence joins TRBV5-4 and TRBJ1-2, with TRBD1 identical over 9 bases. The junction had 4 bases not matched to a gene; V was cut back by 0 bases and J by 7 bases. Germline V gives CDR1 SGHNT, CDR2 YYREEE (reference sequence). This CDR3 contains 14 residues.

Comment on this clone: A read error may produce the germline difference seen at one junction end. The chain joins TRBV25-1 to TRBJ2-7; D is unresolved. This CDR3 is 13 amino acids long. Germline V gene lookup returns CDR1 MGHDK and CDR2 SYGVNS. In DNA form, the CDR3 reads TGTGCCAGCAGTGAATTGGGCCTGGGAAATCGGGACTTC. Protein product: CASSELGLGNRDF.

CDR3 amino acids: CAIRNMTFSYEQYF. For the CDR3, the DNA is TGTGCCATCAGAAACATGACGTTCTCCTACGAGCAGTACTTC. The chain carries TRBV10-3 and TRBJ2-7; D unclear. The V end was cut by 6 bases, the J end by 0 bases, with 12 bases between. Germline V gene lookup returns CDR1 ENHRY and CDR2 SYGVKD. This CDR3 contains 14 residues.

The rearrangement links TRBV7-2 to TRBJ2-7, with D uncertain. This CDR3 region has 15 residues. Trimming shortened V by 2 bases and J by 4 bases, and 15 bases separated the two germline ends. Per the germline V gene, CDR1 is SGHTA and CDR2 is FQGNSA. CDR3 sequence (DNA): TGTGCCAGCAGCTTATCCCGGTTAACGAGTTACGAGCAGTACTTC. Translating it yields CASSLSRLTSYEQYF. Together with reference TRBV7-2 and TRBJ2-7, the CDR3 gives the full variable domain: GAGVSQSPSNKVTEKGKDVELRCDPISGHTALYWYRQSLGQGLEFLIYFQGNSAPDKSGLPSDRFSAERTGGSVSTLTIQRTQQEDSAVYLCASSLSRLTSYEQYFGPGTRLTVT.

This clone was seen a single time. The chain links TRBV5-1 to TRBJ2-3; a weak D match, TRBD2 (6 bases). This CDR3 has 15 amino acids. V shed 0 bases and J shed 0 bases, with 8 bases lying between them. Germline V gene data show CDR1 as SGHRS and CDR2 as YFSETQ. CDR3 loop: CASSLGGGSTDTQYF. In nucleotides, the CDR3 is TGCGCCAGCAGCTTGGGTGGGGGGAGCACAGATACGCAGTATTTT.

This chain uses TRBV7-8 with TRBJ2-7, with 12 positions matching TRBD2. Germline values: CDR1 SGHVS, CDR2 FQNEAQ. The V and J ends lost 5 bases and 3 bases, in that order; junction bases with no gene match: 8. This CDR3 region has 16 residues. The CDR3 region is CASSRLAGDPDYEQYF. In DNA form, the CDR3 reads TGTGCCAGCAGCAGACTAGCGGGAGACCCGGACTACGAGCAGTACTTC.

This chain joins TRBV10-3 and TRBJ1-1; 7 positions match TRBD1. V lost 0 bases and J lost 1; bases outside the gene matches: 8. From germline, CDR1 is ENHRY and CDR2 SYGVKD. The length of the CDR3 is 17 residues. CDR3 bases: TGTGCCATCAGTGAGTCGCGGGACAGCAGAAGGAACACTGAAGCTTTCTTT. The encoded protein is CAISESRDSRRNTEAFF.

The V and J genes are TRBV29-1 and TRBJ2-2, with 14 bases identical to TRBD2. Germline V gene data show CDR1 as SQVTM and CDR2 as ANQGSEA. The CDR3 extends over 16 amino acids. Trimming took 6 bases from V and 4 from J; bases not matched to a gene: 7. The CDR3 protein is CSVRLAGGPGTGELFF. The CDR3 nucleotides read TGCAGCGTCAGACTAGCGGGAGGGCCGGGCACCGGGGAGCTGTTTTTT.

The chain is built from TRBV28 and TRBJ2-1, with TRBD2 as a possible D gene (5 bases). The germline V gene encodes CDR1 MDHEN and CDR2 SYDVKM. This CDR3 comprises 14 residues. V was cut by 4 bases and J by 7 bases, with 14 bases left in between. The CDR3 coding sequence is TGTGCCAGCAGTTCTCGGACGGGATGGAATGAGCAGTTCTTC. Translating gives CASSSRTGWNEQFF.

In nucleotides, the CDR3 is TGTGCCAGCAGTTATCTGGAAGGATCATCAGGGGGTCGGGACTATGGCTACACCTTC. Translation gives CASSYLEGSSGGRDYGYTF. The rearrangement joins TRBV6-2 or TRBV6-3 to TRBJ1-2; TRBD1 matches at 7 bases. The germline V gene has CDR1 MNHEY and CDR2 SVGEGT. This CDR3 spans 19 amino acids. Trimming cost V 3 bases and J 3 bases; bases outside gene matches: 19.

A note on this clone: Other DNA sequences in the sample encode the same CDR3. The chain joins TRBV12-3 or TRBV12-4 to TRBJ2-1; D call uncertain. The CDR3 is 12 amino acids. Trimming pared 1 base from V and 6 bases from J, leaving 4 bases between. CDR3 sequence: CASSLGVNEQFF. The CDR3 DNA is TGTGCCAGCAGTTTAGGGGTCAATGAGCAGTTCTTC.

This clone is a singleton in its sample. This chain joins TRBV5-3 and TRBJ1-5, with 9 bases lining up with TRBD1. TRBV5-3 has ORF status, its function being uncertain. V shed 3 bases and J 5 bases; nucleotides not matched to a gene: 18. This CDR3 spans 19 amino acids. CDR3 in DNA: TGTGCCAGAAGCTCTATCCTCTTCCGGACAGGGGTTTACGATCAGCCCCAGCATTTT. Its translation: CARSSILFRTGVYDQPQHF.

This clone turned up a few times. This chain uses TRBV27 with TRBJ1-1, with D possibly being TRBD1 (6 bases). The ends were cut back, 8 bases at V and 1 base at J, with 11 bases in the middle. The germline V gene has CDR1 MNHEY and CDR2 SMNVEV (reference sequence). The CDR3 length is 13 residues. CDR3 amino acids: CASRGGGNTEAFF. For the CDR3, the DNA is TGTGCCAGCCGAGGGGGGGGGAACACTGAAGCTTTCTTT.

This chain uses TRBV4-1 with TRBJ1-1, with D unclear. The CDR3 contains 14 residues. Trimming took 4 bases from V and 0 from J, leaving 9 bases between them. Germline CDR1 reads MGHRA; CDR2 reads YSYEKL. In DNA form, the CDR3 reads TGCGCCAGCAGCCTGCGTTCTCTGAACACTGAAGCTTTCTTT. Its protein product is CASSLRSLNTEAFF.

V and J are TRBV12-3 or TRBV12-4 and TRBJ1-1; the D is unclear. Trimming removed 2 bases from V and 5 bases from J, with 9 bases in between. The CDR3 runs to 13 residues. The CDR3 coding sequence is TGTGCCAGCAGTTTAATCGCGGAAACTGAAGCTTTCTTT. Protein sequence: CASSLIAETEAFF.

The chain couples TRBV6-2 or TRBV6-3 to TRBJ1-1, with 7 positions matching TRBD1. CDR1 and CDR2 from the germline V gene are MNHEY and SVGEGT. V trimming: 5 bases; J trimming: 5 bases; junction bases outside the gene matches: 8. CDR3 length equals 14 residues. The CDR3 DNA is TGTGCCAGCAGTCCCCCGACAGGGAAGACTGAAGCTTTCTTT. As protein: CASSPPTGKTEAFF.

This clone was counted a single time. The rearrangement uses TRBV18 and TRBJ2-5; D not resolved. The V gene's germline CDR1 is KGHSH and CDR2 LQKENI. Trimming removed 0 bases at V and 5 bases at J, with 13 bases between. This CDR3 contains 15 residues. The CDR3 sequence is CASSPPSIVRETQYF. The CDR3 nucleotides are TGTGCCAGCTCACCACCGTCAATTGTACGGGAGACCCAGTACTTC.

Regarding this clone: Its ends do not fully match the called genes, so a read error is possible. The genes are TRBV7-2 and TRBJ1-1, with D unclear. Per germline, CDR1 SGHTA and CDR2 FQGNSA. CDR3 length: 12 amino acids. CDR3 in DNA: TGTGCCAGCAGCTTAGATACGATTGAAACTTTCTTT. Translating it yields CASSLDTIETFF.